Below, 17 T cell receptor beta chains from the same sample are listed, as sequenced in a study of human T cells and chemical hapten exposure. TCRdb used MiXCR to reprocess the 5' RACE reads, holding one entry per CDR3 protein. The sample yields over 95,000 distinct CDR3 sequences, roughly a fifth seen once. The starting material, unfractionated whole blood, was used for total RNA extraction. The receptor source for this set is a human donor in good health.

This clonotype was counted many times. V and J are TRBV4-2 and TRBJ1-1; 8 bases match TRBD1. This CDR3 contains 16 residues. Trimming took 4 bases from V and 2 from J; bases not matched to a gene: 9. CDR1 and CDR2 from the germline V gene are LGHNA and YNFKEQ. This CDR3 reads CASSPPIGQGNTEAFF. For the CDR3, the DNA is TGTGCCAGCAGCCCTCCTATTGGACAGGGAAACACTGAAGCTTTCTTT.

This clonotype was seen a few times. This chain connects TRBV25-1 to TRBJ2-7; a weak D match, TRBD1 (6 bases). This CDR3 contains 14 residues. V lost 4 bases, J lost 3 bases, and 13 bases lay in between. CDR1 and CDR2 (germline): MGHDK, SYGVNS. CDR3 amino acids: CASSATGPLYEQYF. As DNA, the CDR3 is TGTGCCAGCAGTGCGACAGGCCCCCTCTACGAGCAGTACTTC.

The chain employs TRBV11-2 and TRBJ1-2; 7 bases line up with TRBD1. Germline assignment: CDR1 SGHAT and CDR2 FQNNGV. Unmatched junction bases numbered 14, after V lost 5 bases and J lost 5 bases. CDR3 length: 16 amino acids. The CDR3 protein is CASSKRSTGLPYGYTF. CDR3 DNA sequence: TGTGCCAGCAGCAAAAGGTCGACAGGGCTCCCATATGGCTACACCTTC.

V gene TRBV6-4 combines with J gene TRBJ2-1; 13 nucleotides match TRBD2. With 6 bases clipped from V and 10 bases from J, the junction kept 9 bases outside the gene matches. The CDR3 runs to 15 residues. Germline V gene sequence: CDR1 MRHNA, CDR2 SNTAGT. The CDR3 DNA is TGTGCCAGCAGCAAACTAGCGGGAGGGCCGGGAGAGCAGTTCTTC. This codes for CASSKLAGGPGEQFF.

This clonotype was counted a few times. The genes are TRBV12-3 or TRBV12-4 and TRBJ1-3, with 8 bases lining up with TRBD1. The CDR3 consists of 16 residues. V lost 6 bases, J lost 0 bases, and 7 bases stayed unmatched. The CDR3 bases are TGTGCCAGCAGCCGGACAGGGACCTACTCTGGAAACACCATATATTTT. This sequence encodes CASSRTGTYSGNTIYF.

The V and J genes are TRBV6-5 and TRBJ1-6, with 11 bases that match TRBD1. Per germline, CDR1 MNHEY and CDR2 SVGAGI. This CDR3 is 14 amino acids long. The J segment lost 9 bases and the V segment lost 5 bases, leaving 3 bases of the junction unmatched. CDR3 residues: CASSPDRGRSPLHF. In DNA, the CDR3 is TGTGCCAGCAGTCCGGACAGGGGGCGTTCACCCCTCCACTTT.

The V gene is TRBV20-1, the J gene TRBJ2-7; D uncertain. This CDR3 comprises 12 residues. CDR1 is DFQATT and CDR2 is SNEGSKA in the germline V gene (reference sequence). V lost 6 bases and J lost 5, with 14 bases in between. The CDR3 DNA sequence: TGCAGTGCAAGGCCCGGCCAGAACGAGCAGTACTTC. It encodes CSARPGQNEQYF.

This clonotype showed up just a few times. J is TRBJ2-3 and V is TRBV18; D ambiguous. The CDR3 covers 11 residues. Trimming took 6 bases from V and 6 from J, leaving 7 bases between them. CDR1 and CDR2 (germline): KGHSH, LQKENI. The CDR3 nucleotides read TGTGCCAGCTCCGCCGGGGATACGCAGTATTTT. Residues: CASSAGDTQYF.

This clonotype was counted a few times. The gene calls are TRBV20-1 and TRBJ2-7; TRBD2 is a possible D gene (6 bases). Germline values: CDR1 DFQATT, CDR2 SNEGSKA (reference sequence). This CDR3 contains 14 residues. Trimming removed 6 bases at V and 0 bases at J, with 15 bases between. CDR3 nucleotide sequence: TGCAGTGCCCACGGGGGAAGTTTCTCCTACGAGCAGTACTTC. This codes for CSAHGGSFSYEQYF.

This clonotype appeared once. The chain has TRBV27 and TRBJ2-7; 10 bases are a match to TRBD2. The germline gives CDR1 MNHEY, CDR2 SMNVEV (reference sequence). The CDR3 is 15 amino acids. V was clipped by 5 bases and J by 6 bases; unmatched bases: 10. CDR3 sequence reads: CASSPGLAGVREQYF. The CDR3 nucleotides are TGTGCCAGCAGTCCTGGGCTAGCGGGAGTCCGCGAGCAGTACTTC.

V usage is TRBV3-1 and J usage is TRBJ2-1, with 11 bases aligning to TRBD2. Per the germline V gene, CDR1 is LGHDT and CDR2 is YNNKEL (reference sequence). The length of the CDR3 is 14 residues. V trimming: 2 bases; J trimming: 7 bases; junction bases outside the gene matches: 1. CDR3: CASSQTSGSNEQFF. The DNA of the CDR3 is TGTGCCAGCAGCCAAACTAGCGGGAGTAATGAGCAGTTCTTC.

The CDR3 coding sequence is TGTGCCAGCAGTTTACTAGGCGGCGGGGCGGGCTACACCTTC. Its protein product is CASSLLGGGAGYTF. This sequence joins TRBV28 and TRBJ1-2; possibly TRBD1 for D (5 bases). This CDR3 spans 14 amino acids. Germline CDR1 MDHEN, CDR2 SYDVKM. V lost 2 bases, J lost 8 bases, and 15 bases lay in between.

The CDR3 nucleotides are TGTGCCAGCAGCTCCACCCCGCAAGACAGAGGAAGGTCCGGGGAGCTGTTTTTT. Translating gives CASSSTPQDRGRSGELFF. The rearrangement joins TRBV7-8 to TRBJ2-2, with D possibly TRBD1 on 5 matching bases. V lost 4 bases to trimming and J lost 6 bases, with 24 bases between them. The CDR3 covers 18 residues. Germline V CDR1 and CDR2: SGHVS, FQNEAQ.

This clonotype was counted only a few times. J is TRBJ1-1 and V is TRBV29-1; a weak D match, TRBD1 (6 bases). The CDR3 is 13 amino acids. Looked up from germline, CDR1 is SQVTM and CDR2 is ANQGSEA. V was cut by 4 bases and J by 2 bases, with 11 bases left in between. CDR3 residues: CSVALGANTEAFF. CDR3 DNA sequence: TGCAGCGTTGCATTGGGGGCTAACACTGAAGCTTTCTTT.

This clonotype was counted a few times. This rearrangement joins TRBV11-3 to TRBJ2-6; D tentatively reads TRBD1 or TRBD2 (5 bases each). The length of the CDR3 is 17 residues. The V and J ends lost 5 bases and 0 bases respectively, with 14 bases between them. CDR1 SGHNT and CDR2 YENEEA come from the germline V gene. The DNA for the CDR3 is TGTGCCAGCAGCCTCCAGGGACCTAACTCTGGGGCCAACGTCCTGACTTTC. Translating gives CASSLQGPNSGANVLTF.

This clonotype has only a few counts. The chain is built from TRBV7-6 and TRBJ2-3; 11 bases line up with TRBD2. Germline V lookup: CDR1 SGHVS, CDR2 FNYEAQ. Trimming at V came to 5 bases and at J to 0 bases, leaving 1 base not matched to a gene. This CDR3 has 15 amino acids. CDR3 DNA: TGTGCCAGCAGCCGACTAGCGGGAAGCACAGATACGCAGTATTTT. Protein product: CASSRLAGSTDTQYF.

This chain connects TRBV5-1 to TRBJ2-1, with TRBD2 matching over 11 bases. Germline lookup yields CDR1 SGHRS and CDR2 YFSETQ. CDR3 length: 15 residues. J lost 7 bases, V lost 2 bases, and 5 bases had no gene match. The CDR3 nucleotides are TGCGCCAGCAGCTTAACTAGCGGGAGTTTGAATGAGCAGTTCTTC. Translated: CASSLTSGSLNEQFF.